One and the same sample provided the 21 T cell receptor beta chains below, sequenced in a study of T cell repertoires in cytomegalovirus infection. Each CDR3 protein is one row after TCRdb ran MiXCR on the reads. Of some 300,000 distinct CDR3 sequences listed, roughly an eighth are singletons. Material: PBMCs. These receptors were obtained from a human donor in good health (CMV status not recorded). Some clones in this sample may be carry-over from other donors' samples.

A few counts support this clonotype. The J gene is TRBJ2-1, the V gene TRBV27; D is unresolved. Deletions cut 1 base from V and 0 bases from J, with 16 bases between. CDR3 length equals 18 residues. Germline V CDR1 and CDR2: MNHEY, SMNVEV (reference sequence). The CDR3 coding sequence is TGTGCCAGCAGTTTATGGTTCCCAGCGTTTAGCTCCTACAATGAGCAGTTCTTC. Protein: CASSLWFPAFSSYNEQFF.

V is TRBV29-1 and J is TRBJ1-1; 9 positions agree with TRBD1. Trimming took 6 bases from V and 1 from J; bases not matched to a gene: 3. CDR1 is SQVTM, CDR2 ANQGSEA, per germline. The CDR3 contains 13 residues. The CDR3 spells CSVRTGANTEAFF. In DNA, the CDR3 is TGCAGCGTAAGGACAGGGGCGAACACTGAAGCTTTCTTT.

This sequence joins TRBV29-1 and TRBJ2-1; 10 positions agree with TRBD2. There are 14 residues in the CDR3. Germline V gives CDR1 SQVTM, CDR2 ANQGSEA. With V trimmed by 7 bases and J by 3 bases, 6 bases remained unmatched. The CDR3 loop is CSDTSGAFYNEQFF. The CDR3, as DNA: TGCAGCGATACTAGCGGGGCATTCTACAATGAGCAGTTCTTC.

This clonotype appeared a few times. This rearrangement joins TRBV7-9 to TRBJ1-2, with D unresolved. CDR1 and CDR2 from the germline V gene are SEHNR and FQNEAQ (reference sequence). The CDR3 extends over 13 amino acids. Deletions cut 5 bases from V and 4 bases from J, with 11 bases between. In DNA form, the CDR3 reads TGTGCCAGCAGCGAGGCGGGAGGCTATGGCTACACCTTC. Amino acids: CASSEAGGYGYTF.

This clonotype appeared many times. The chain links TRBV7-8 to TRBJ2-1; 7 bases are shared with TRBD1. The CDR3 covers 16 residues. Germline assignment: CDR1 SGHVS and CDR2 FQNEAQ. With V trimmed by 5 bases and J by 5 bases, 12 bases remained unmatched. CDR3 coding DNA: TGTGCCAGCAGCGTACCCGTGACAGGGATTAACAATGAGCAGTTCTTC. This sequence encodes CASSVPVTGINNEQFF. Full variable domain (remainder filled in from reference TRBV7-8 and TRBJ2-1): GAGVSQSPRYKVAKRGQDVALRCDPISGHVSLFWYQQALGQGPEFLTYFQNEAQLDKSGLPSDRFFAERPEGSVSTLKIQRTQQEDSAVYLCASSVPVTGINNEQFFGPGTRLTVL.

CDR3 sequence (DNA): TGTGCTAGTGGTTTGGTACCGGGGAGTTGGGGCTACACCTTC. It is translated as CASGLVPGSWGYTF. The chain links TRBV12-5 to TRBJ1-2; D not resolved. In germline, CDR1 is LGHNT, CDR2 FRNRAP. The V gene lost 0 bases and the J gene lost 8 bases, with 13 bases spanning the gap. The CDR3 is 14 residues long.

This clonotype was counted a few times. The chain joins TRBV5-1 to TRBJ1-2; D gene unclear. V lost 0 bases and J 0 bases, leaving 6 bases between the germline ends. Germline loops: CDR1 SGHRS, CDR2 YFSETQ. The CDR3 consists of 14 residues. The CDR3 coding sequence is TGCGCCAGCAGCTTGGATCCATCTAACTATGGCTACACCTTC. This encodes CASSLDPSNYGYTF.

This clonotype has ten or more counts. The chain recombines TRBV19 with TRBJ2-1; 8 nucleotides line up with TRBD2. Germline assignment: CDR1 LNHDA and CDR2 SQIVND (reference sequence). CDR3 length: 17 residues. The ends lost 3 bases at V and 6 bases at J; junction bases unmatched: 13. The CDR3 protein is CASSINVWTRGGNEQFF. CDR3 DNA: TGTGCCAGTAGTATTAACGTATGGACTCGGGGGGGCAATGAGCAGTTCTTC.

V usage is TRBV29-1 and J usage is TRBJ1-2, with unresolved D. The germline CDR1 and CDR2 sequences are SQVTM and ANQGSEA. This CDR3 spans 13 amino acids. The V end was cut by 3 bases, the J end by 6 bases, with 14 bases between. The DNA for the CDR3 is TGCAGCGTTGATATTCACGACGGCAATGGCTACACCTTC. It translates to CSVDIHDGNGYTF.

This chain uses TRBV27 with TRBJ2-7; 11 bases agree with TRBD2. The length of the CDR3 is 15 residues. The germline CDR1 and CDR2 sequences are MNHEY and SMNVEV (reference sequence). V lost 5 bases to trimming and J lost 4 bases; unmatched junction nucleotides: 7. This CDR3 is CASSLISGRGYEQYF. The CDR3 nucleotides read TGTGCCAGCAGTCTCATTAGCGGGAGGGGTTACGAGCAGTACTTC.

The chain carries TRBV20-1 and TRBJ1-5, with no clear D. V shed 5 bases and J shed 4 bases, with 21 bases lying between them. This CDR3 spans 16 amino acids. Germline V gene sequence: CDR1 DFQATT, CDR2 SNEGSKA (reference sequence). The CDR3 sequence: CSAVAAGEDINQPQHF. CDR3 coding DNA: TGCAGTGCTGTTGCCGCAGGTGAGGATATAAATCAGCCCCAGCATTTT.

This chain connects TRBV2 to TRBJ1-1; perhaps TRBD1 as D (6 bases). The length of the CDR3 is 13 residues. The ends were cut back, 7 bases at V and 0 bases at J, with 9 bases in the middle. Germline assignment: CDR1 SNHLY and CDR2 FYNNEI. CDR3 sequence (DNA): TGTGCCAGCAATACAGGGATGAACACTGAAGCTTTCTTT. It encodes CASNTGMNTEAFF.

The V and J genes are TRBV4-2 and TRBJ2-1, with a tentative D call TRBD2 (6 bases). The V gene's germline CDR1 is LGHNA and CDR2 YNFKEQ. The CDR3 sequence is 16 residues long. Trimming took off 2 bases at V and 6 bases at J, with 17 bases between the two ends. The CDR3 spells CASSQRGPTGANEQFF. The DNA of the CDR3 is TGTGCCAGCAGCCAACGAGGGCCGACGGGAGCCAATGAGCAGTTCTTC.

The V and J genes are TRBV20-1 and TRBJ1-6; a possible D gene is TRBD1 (5 bases). From germline, CDR1 is DFQATT and CDR2 SNEGSKA (reference sequence). The CDR3 extends over 17 amino acids. V lost 1 base and J 3 bases, leaving 16 bases between the germline ends. CDR3 sequence reads: CSARVGLLTDYNSPLHF. In DNA, the CDR3 is TGCAGTGCTAGAGTTGGGTTGTTGACAGACTATAATTCACCCCTCCACTTT.

This clonotype was counted ten times or more. V is TRBV14 and J is TRBJ1-1; 8 bases align to TRBD1. CDR1 is SGHDN and CDR2 is FVKESK in the germline V gene. CDR3 length: 16 amino acids. V gave up 3 bases and J gave up 4 bases; unmatched junction bases: 10. In DNA form, the CDR3 reads TGTGCCAGCAGCCATTTGGACAGGGAAAGGAGCACTGAAGCTTTCTTT. Translation gives CASSHLDRERSTEAFF.

As for this clonotype: Possible read error: a much larger clone is one base away. The gene calls are TRBV7-9 and TRBJ2-7; D perhaps matches TRBD2 (5 bases). CDR1 and CDR2 (germline): SEHNR, FQNEAQ (reference sequence). V was clipped by 10 bases and J by 3 bases, with 19 bases between them. CDR3 size: 14 residues. The CDR3 region is CANSPGNTYYEQYF. As DNA, the CDR3 is TGTGCCAACAGTCCCGGGAACACGTACTACGAGCAGTACTTC.

This clonotype has at least ten counts. This rearrangement joins TRBV7-2 to TRBJ2-3, with 11 bases matching TRBD2. With V trimmed by 5 bases and J by 4 bases, 8 bases remained unmatched. Germline CDR1 reads SGHTA; CDR2 reads FQGNSA. The CDR3 has 16 residues. Written as DNA, the CDR3 is TGTGCCAGCAGCATAACCGGGACTAGCGGAGCAGATACGCAGTATTTT. Protein sequence: CASSITGTSGADTQYF.

This clonotype has only a few counts. The J gene is TRBJ2-5, the V gene TRBV20-1; 12 bases align to TRBD2. Trimming at V came to 4 bases and at J to 4 bases, leaving 10 bases not matched to a gene. The germline CDR1 and CDR2 sequences are DFQATT and SNEGSKA (reference sequence). This CDR3 comprises 16 residues. The CDR3 DNA sequence: TGCAGTGCTACCGCACCTAGCGGGAGGGGGCTAGAGACCCAGTACTTC. Residues: CSATAPSGRGLETQYF.

The sample holds many counts of this clonotype. J is TRBJ2-2 and V is TRBV7-2, with D perhaps matching TRBD1 (5 bases). Germline CDR1 is SGHTA and CDR2 is FQGNSA. The CDR3 loop spans 13 amino acids. The germline V and J ends were trimmed by 6 bases and 4 bases, with 9 bases remaining between them. The CDR3 DNA is TGTGCCAGCAGTACCCAGGGCACCGGGGAGCTGTTTTTT. This translates into CASSTQGTGELFF.

J is TRBJ2-3 and V is TRBV7-2; the D gene is possibly TRBD2 (5 bases). V was cut by 1 base and J by 2 bases, with 7 bases left in between. The CDR3 contains 14 residues. Germline CDR1 is SGHTA and CDR2 is FQGNSA. The CDR3: CASSLDGNTDTQYF. CDR3 in DNA: TGTGCCAGCAGCTTAGACGGGAACACAGATACGCAGTATTTT.

CDR3 sequence (DNA): TGCAGTGCTAGAGAGAGTTCGCCCGGGACCCAGTACTTC. Translated: CSARESSPGTQYF. J is TRBJ2-5 and V is TRBV20-1; D unresolved. Per the germline V gene, CDR1 is DFQATT and CDR2 is SNEGSKA (reference sequence). The CDR3 runs to 13 residues. V lost 0 bases, J lost 7 bases, and 12 bases lay in between.